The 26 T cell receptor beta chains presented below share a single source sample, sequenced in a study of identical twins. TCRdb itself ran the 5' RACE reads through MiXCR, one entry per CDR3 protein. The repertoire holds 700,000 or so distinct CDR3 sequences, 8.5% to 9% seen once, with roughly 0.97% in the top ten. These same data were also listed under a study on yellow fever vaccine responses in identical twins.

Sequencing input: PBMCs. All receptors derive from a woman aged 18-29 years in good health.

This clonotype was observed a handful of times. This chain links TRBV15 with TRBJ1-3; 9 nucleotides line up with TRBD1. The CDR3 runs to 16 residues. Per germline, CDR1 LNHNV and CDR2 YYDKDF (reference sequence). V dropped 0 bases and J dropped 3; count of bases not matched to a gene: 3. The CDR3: CATSRDPGQGGNTIYF. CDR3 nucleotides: TGTGCCACCAGCAGAGACCCGGGACAGGGTGGAAACACCATATATTTT.

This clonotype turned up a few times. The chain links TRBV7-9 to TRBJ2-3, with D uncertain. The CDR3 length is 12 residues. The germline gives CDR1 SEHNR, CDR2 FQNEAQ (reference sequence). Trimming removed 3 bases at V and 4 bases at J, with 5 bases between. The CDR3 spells CASSFTPDTQYF. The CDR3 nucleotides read TGTGCCAGCAGCTTTACCCCAGATACGCAGTATTTT.

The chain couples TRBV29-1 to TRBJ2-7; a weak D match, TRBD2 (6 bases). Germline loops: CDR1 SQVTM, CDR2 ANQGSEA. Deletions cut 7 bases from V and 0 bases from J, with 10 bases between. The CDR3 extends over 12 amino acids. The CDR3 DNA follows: TGCAGCGCGGGGGACGCCTCCTACGAGCAGTACTTC. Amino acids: CSAGDASYEQYF.

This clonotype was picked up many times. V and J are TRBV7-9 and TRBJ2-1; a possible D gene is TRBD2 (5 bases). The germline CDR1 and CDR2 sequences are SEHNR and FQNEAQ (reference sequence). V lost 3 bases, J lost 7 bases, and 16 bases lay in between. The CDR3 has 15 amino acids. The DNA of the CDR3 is TGTGCCAGCAGCTTTTATGGAGGCTCCGGTAATGAGCAGTTCTTC. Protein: CASSFYGGSGNEQFF.

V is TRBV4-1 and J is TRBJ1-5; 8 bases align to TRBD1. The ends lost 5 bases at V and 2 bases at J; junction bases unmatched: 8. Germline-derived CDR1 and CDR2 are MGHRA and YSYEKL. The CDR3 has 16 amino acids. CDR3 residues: CASSAVDRGGNQPQHF. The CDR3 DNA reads TGCGCCAGCAGCGCAGTCGACAGGGGAGGCAATCAGCCCCAGCATTTT.

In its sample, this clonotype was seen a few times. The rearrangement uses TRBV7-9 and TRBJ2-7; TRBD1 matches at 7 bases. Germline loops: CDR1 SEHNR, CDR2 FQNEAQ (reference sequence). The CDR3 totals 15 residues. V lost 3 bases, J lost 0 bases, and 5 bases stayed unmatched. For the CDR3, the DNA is TGTGCCAGCAGCTTTTCGACAGGGCACTCCTACGAGCAGTACTTC. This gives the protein CASSFSTGHSYEQYF.

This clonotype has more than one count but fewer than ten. CDR3 coding DNA: TGCAGCGTCGAAATGGGGTTCTCAGAGACCCAGTACTTC. This codes for CSVEMGFSETQYF. The chain carries TRBV29-1 and TRBJ2-5; no definite D call. Trimming left V 6 bases short and J 4 bases short, with 15 bases between. The CDR3 sequence is 13 residues long. Per germline, CDR1 SQVTM and CDR2 ANQGSEA.

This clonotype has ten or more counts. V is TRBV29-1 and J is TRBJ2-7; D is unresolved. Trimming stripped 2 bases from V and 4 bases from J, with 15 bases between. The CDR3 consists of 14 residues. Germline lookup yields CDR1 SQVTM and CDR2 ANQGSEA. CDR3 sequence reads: CSVEKTEKVYEQYF. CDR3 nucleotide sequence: TGCAGCGTTGAAAAAACCGAAAAAGTTTACGAGCAGTACTTC.

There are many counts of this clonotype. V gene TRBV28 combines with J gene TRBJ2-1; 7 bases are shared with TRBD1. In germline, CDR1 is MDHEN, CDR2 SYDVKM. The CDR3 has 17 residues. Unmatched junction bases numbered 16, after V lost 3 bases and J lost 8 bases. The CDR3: CASSFGLTGAKIDEQFF. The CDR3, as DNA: TGTGCCAGCAGTTTTGGTCTCACAGGGGCGAAAATCGATGAGCAGTTCTTC.

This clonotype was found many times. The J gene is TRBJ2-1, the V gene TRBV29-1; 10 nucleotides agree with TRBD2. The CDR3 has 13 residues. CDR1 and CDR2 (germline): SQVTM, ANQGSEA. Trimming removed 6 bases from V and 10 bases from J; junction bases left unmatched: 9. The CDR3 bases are TGCAGCGTCGGAGCGGGGGGGGGAGGCGAGCAGTTCTTC. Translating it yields CSVGAGGGGEQFF.

The CDR3 bases are TGCGCCAGCAGCCAAGAAGGTCCCGCTCACACAGATACGCAGTATTTT. Its protein product is CASSQEGPAHTDTQYF. The V and J genes are TRBV4-1 and TRBJ2-3; D gene uncertain. The CDR3 loop spans 16 amino acids. V gave up 0 bases and J gave up 2 bases, with 12 bases separating them. CDR1 MGHRA and CDR2 YSYEKL come from the germline V gene.

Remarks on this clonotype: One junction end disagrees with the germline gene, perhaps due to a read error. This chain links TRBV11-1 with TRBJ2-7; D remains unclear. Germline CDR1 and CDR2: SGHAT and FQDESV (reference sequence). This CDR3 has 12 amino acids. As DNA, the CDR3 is TGTGCCAGCAGACAGCTCTCCTACAAGCAGTACTTC. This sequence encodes CASRQLSYKQYF.

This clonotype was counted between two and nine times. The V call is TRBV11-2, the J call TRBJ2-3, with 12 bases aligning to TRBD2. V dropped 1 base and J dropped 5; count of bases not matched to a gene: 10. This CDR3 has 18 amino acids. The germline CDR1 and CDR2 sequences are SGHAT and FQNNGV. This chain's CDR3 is CASSLGLAGELSGDTQYF. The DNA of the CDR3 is TGTGCCAGCAGCTTAGGACTAGCGGGAGAGCTATCCGGAGATACGCAGTATTTT.

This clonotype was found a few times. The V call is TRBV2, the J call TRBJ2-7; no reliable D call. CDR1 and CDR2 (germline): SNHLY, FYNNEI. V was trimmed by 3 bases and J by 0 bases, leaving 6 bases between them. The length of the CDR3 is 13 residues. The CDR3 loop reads CASSDTYSYEQYF. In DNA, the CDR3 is TGTGCCAGCAGTGACACATACTCCTACGAGCAGTACTTC.

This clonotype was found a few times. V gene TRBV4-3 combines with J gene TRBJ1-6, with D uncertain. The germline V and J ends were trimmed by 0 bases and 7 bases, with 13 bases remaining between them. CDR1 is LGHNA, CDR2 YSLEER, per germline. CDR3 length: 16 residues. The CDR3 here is CASSQDRWRTNSPLHF. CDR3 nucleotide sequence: TGCGCCAGCAGCCAAGATCGTTGGCGGACCAATTCACCCCTCCACTTT.

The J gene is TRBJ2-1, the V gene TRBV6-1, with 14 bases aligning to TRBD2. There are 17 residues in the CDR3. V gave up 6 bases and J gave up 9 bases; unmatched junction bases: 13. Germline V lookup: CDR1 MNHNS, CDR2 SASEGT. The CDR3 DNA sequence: TGTGCCAGCAGCCCCAACCCAGGACTAGCGGGAGGAGGTGAGCAGTTCTTC. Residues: CASSPNPGLAGGGEQFF.

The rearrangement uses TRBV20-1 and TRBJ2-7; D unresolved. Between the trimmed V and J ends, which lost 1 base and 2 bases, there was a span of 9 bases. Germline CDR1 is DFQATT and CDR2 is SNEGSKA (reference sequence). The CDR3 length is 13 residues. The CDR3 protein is CSARGGGAYEQYF. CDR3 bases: TGCAGTGCTAGAGGGGGTGGAGCCTACGAGCAGTACTTC.

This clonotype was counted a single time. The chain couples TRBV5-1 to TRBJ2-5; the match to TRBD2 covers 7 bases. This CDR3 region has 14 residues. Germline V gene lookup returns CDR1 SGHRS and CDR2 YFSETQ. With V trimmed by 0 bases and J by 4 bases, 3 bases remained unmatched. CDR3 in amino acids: CASSLGTRAETQYF. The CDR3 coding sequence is TGCGCCAGCAGCTTGGGGACTAGGGCAGAGACCCAGTACTTC. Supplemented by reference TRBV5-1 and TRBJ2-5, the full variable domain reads KAGVTQTPRYLIKTRGQQVTLSCSPISGHRSVSWYQQTPGQGLQFLFEYFSETQRNKGNFPGRFSGRQFSNSRSEMNVSTLELGDSALYLCASSLGTRAETQYFGPGTRLLVL.

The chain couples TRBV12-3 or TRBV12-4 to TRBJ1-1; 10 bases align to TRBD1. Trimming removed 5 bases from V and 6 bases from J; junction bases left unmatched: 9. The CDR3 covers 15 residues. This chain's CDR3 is CASSNWDRGVPEAFF. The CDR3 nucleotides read TGTGCCAGCAGTAACTGGGACAGGGGAGTACCTGAAGCTTTCTTT.

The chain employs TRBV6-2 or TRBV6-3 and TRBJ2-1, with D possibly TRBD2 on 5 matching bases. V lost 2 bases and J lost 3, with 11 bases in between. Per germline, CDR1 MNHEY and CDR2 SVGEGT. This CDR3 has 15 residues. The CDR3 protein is CASSYTTGSYNEQFF. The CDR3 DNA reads TGTGCCAGCAGTTACACTACGGGAAGCTACAATGAGCAGTTCTTC.

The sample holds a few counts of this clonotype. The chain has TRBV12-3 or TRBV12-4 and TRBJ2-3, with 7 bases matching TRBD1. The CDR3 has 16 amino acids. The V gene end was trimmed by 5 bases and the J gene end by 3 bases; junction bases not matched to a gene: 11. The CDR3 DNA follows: TGTGCCAGCAGTCCATCAGGACAGGCAGGGACAGATACGCAGTATTTT. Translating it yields CASSPSGQAGTDTQYF.

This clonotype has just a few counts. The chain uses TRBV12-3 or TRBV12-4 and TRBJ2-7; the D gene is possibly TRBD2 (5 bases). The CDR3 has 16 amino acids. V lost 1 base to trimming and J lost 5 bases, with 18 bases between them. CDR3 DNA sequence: TGTGCCAGCAGTTTAGGACTAAGCCGAGGGCCCGACGAGCAGTACTTC. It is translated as CASSLGLSRGPDEQYF.

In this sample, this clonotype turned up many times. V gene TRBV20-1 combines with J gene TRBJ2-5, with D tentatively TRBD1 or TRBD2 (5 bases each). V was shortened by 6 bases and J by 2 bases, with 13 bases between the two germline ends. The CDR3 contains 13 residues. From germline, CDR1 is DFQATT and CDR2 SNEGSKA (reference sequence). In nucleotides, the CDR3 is TGCAGTGCCCTCGGGGCCGCACAAGAGACCCAGTACTTC. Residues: CSALGAAQETQYF.

CDR3 protein: CSAIWRGDKNTQYF. DNA of the CDR3: TGCAGTGCAATATGGCGGGGGGACAAAAATACGCAGTATTTT. This chain connects TRBV20-1 to TRBJ2-3, with TRBD2 matching over 8 bases. V lost 6 bases, J lost 7 bases, and 12 bases stayed unmatched. Germline V CDR1 and CDR2: DFQATT, SNEGSKA (reference sequence). CDR3 length equals 14 residues.

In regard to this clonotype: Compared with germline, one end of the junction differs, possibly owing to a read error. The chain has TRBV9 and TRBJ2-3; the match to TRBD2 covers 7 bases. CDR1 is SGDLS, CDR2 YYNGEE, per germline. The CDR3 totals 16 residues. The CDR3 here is CASNVRLGGDTDTQYF. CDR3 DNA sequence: TGTGCCAGCAACGTACGTCTGGGGGGGGACACAGATACGCAGTATTTT.

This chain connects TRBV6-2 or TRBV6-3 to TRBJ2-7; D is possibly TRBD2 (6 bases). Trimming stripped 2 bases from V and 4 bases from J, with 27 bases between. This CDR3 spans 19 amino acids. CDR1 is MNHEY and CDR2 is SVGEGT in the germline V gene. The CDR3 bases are TGTGCCAGCAGTTACCTGGGCGGGGCGGCGCCCCCGGGATTATACGAGCAGTACTTC. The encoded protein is CASSYLGGAAPPGLYEQYF.